The entry below gives a single T cell receptor beta chain sequence along with its context. Its target antigen remains unknown. No quality values exist for individual bases; no much larger clone is one base distant. The library was generated by the immunoSEQ multiplex PCR assay. A mixture of 60 forward primers for TCR Vbeta segments and 13 reverse primers for TCR Jbeta segments was used in the multiplex PCR. The CDR3 region of rearranged TCR beta genes was amplified from genomic DNA with a multiplex PCR assay. Amplified TCR beta libraries were sequenced as 87-base-pair reads on the Illumina HiSeq System. The paper's processing steps were these. A later analysis tallied about 77 million unique TCR beta chains across the 640 or so repertoires, and approximately 11 million of those chains were shared by two or more donors. A nearest-neighbor algorithm error-corrected the raw reads and collapsed the reads into unique sequences, merging closely related sequences to remove PCR and sequencing errors. Alignment of CDR3 sequences to IMGT reference sequences was used to assign V, D and J gene segments. For a sequence to be retained, a match of at least six nucleotides was required to both a V gene segment and a J gene segment. A rearrangement was called productive if the CDR3 had no stop codons and remained in frame with V and J, and every other rearrangement was called non-productive. Following IMGT convention, CDR3 was defined as the stretch from the second conserved V-encoded cysteine to the conserved J-encoded phenylalanine. The earlier analysis of about 560 of the donors excluded any sequence lacking an unambiguous match to a single V gene segment. An earlier analysis of around 600 of the donors classified V segments as functional when productive rearrangements were above 56.7% and as segregating when the standard deviation between donors was above 5%. A statistical classification framework was built for diagnosing cytomegalovirus status from the catalog of TCR beta chain sequences. A later analysis assigned V and J genes by comparing TCR nucleotide sequences with IMGT/GENE-DB human TR gene sequences. The TCRdist pipeline was used in a later analysis to assign CDR3 sequences and most-parsimonious VDJ recombination scenarios. In a later analysis, every TCR beta chain was defined by the combination of its CDR3 amino acid sequence and its V-gene family, and reads without a unique V-gene family were dropped. A later analysis removed 550 to 700 highly shared, low-generation-probability nucleotide sequences to deal with suspected cross-contamination and a sequencing artifact. In a later analysis, a clonal expansion index was calculated for each public chain from normalized within-repertoire ranks of inferred template counts. Generation probabilities in a later analysis came from a VDJ recombination model fitted to out-of-frame rearrangements, and those results were checked against IGoR. In a later analysis, TCR-TCR, TCR-HLA and TCR-CMV co-occurrence was scored with hypergeometric tests, and a repertoire-size bias correction was applied to TCR pairs. A later analysis estimated false discovery rates by permuting HLA or CMV assignments 20 times. In a later analysis, co-occurring TCRs were grouped with DBSCAN, and TCRdist sequence similarity was added when clustering was performed within HLA-allele-positive subsets. Co-occurrence clustering excluded repertoires with fewer than 30,000 or more than 120,000 public chains, plus five with anomalous nucleotide sharing. This is the immuneACCESS table as TCRdb keeps it, with only in-frame sequences that have V and J called. A part of the clones is gone; compared with another copy, unresolved V genes explain less than half, and the rest is unexplained. The DNA gave D and trimming, while V, J and clone size come from that table. Here the sample has 75,000 or so clones; 66% occur a single time. About 20% of the sample rests with the top ten.

The CDR3 starts with the cysteine, ends with the phenylalanine, and has 14 residues. Only the CDR3 portion is preserved as DNA: 42 bases, with reading frame beginning at the first base. The germline V gene (reference sequence) specifies LNHDA as CDR1 and SQIVND as CDR2. V is pared back by 6 bases and J by 4 bases, with 13 bases lying between the germline termini. The cohort comprised some 700 healthy bone marrow donors. At the time of sampling, all cohort members were nominally healthy, though unrecorded immune exposures were likely present. The donor tested CMV seropositive, placing the donor among the 289 seropositive members of the cohort. Every donor gave a peripheral blood sample, and the peripheral blood mononuclear cells from that sample were used for TCR beta sequencing. The Qiagen DNeasy Blood Extraction Kit was used to extract genomic DNA from the blood cell samples. This entry belongs to a study of cytomegalovirus exposure and HLA in healthy donors (dated by TCRdb to about 2017). Some background on the complete study: According to an earlier analysis of several hundred of the donors, about 179 million T cells yielded 117 million unique TCR beta sequences and about 300 Gb of sequence data. Around 300 gigabases of sequencing data and approximately 84 million unique TCR sequences were included in an early release covering roughly 600 HLA-typed donors. The genetic ancestry cluster associated with self-reported Caucasian donors included 81% of the roughly 360 genotyped donors. The study was designed to test whether signatures of past pathogen exposure could be identified by cataloging public T cell receptors. The study profiled the T cell repertoires of hundreds of subjects by immunosequencing and related them to cytomegalovirus serostatus. Besides the first cohort of 666 subjects, a separate validation cohort made up of over a hundred different subjects was used. To predict cytomegalovirus infection status, the study combined high-throughput TCR immunosequencing, statistical association of individual TCRs with disease status, and machine learning. A later analysis re-analyzed previously published TCR beta repertoires from about 730 donors and added high-resolution HLA genotyping to study TCR occurrence patterns. Rather than using new phenotypic data, the later analysis identified candidate immune exposures from TCR beta sequences and from how often those sequences occurred across donors. An earlier analysis of about 600 of the donors used high-throughput TCR beta sequencing to judge whether each TCR beta V gene segment behaved as functional or pseudogenic. Donor age, sex, ethnicity and CMV serostatus were compiled alongside the repertoire data. A later genetic analysis used genome-wide SNP genotypes for about 60% of the roughly 700 donors, treating that subset as a discovery cohort. Every repertoire in the discovery cohort had been generated on one and the same sequencing platform. Class I and class II HLA loci were covered by the typing at four-digit resolution. Typing coverage varied by locus: roughly 620-640 donors for A, B, C, DRB1 and DQB1; roughly 520 for DQA1; over 600 for DPA1; fewer than 480 for DPB1. Four to six DR-DQ haplotypes were handled as single units for association and clustering, since linkage in the cohort was strong. Across 398 genotyped donors of the cohort, an average of roughly 250,000 unique TCR beta nucleotide sequences per donor were sequenced, and approximately 17% of those sequences were non-productive. Findings and caveats that apply to the study as a whole: A later analysis found that HLA-associated TCR beta chains were more clonally expanded and had lower generation probabilities than equally common non-associated chains. The authors suggested that the approach could potentially be generalized to other disease states and immunological phenotypes. The sequencing pipeline was judged likely to have produced a cluster of highly shared sequence variants as a technical artifact. Three of the identified cytomegalovirus-associated TCR beta chains were confirmed in vitro to be specific for cytomegalovirus antigens. Because counts were too low, more than 15 rarely observed V segments, including chromosome 9 orphons, were left out of the earlier analysis of approximately 500 of the donors. According to a later genetic analysis, donors in an Asian-associated ancestry cluster had fewer N-insertions in productive TCRs than the roughly 700-donor mean. In a later analysis, the rate of TCR association differed among HLA loci, with DRB1 alleles having the most associated TCRs and HLA-C alleles having the fewest. A further reported finding was that TCR beta sequences accurately predicted the HLA-A and HLA-B alleles for most subjects in the first cohort. A later analysis associated 16,951 TCR beta sequences with specific HLA alleles at a false discovery rate of 0.05. According to a later analysis, most CMV-associated TCR beta chains appeared to be HLA-restricted, and the HLA associations seemed to be driven largely by CMV exposure. Cytomegalovirus status was reported to be diagnosed by the classifier with high specificity and sensitivity in both the original and validation cohorts. When HLA alleles, especially DR and DQ, strongly co-occurred, attributing TCR associations to individual alleles was difficult. An earlier analysis of 587 of the donors showed that most TCR beta V segments appeared in productive rearrangements either about 90% or about 30% of the time, which broadly matched IMGT annotations. Immune exposure information for the cohort was limited to CMV serostatus. Some IMGT-functional V segments, including TRBV6-2 and TRBV6-3, could not be told apart with the 87-base-pair reads, so those segments were excluded. Across donors, most TCR sequences were observed very rarely, whereas some public TCRs were present in many individuals. The presence/absence analyses assumed that sequencing depth was roughly uniform across donors, and that assumption may not be true. Because HLA typing was missing for some donors at each locus, association tests included only the typed subset. In this cohort, only TCR beta chains were sequenced, and detectable features were limited by the absence of alpha or paired-chain data. A total of roughly 160 TCR beta chains were listed by the study as associated with cytomegalovirus. According to a later analysis, parvovirus B19, influenza, CMV and Epstein-Barr virus appeared linked to several top co-occurrence clusters. Correlated functional status among segregating V segments might be attributable to linkage disequilibrium, but an unknown experimental factor could not be ruled out. An association between a missense DCLRE1C variant and V-gene and J-gene trimming of TCR beta chains was found in a later genetic analysis and replicated in an independent cohort.

This chain joins TRBV19 to TRBJ1-3; the D gene is possibly TRBD1, with 5 bases matching. Sequenced: PBMCs. The source of this sequence is a man aged 40-50 years in good health and CMV-seropositive. Here the CDR3 is given as CASRFGGNGNTIYF. The DNA sequence reads TGTGCCAGTAGGTTTGGGGGGAACGGAAACACCATATATTTT.